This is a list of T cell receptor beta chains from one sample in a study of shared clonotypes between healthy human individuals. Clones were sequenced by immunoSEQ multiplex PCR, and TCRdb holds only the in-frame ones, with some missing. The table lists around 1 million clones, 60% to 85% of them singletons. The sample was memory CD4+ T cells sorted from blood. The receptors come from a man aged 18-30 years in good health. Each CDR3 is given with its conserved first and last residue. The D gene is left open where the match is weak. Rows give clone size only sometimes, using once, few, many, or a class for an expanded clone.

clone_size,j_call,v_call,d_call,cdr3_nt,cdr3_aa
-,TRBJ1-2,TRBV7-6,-,TGTGCCAGCAGCTTAGATCAGAACTATGGCTACACCTTC,CASSLDQNYGYTF
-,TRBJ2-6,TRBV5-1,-,TGCGCCAGCAGCTTGCAGGGCGGCCACTCTGGGGCCAACGTCCTGACTTTC,CASSLQGGHSGANVLTF
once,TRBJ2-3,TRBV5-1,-,TGCGCCAGCAGCTCGCTCTCCCTGAGGGGGGGCCAAGATACGCAGTATTTT,CASSSLSLRGGQDTQYF
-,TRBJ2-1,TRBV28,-,TGTGCCAGCAGTCCCCCGGTAACAGATGAGCAGTTCTTC,CASSPPVTDEQFF
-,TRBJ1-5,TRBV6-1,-,TGTGCCAGCAACAGAGAAAGCAATCAGCCCCAGCATTTT,CASNRESNQPQHF
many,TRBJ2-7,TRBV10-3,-,TGTGCCATCAGTGAGTCCGGCCGTGCCTACGAGCAGTACTTC,CAISESGRAYEQYF
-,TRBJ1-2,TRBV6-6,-,TGTGCCAGCAGTAAAAATAGGGGGGCTGGCTACACCTTC,CASSKNRGAGYTF
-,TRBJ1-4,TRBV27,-,TGTGCCAGCAGTTTATGGGCAGCAACTAATGAAAAACTGTTTTTT,CASSLWAATNEKLFF
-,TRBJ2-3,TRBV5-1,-,TGCGCCAGCAGCCTACAGCTTCGACAGGACGATACGCAGTATTTT,CASSLQLRQDDTQYF
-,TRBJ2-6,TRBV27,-,TGTGCCAGCAAAAGCTCTGGGGCCAACGTCCTGACTTTC,CASKSSGANVLTF
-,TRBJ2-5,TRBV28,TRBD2,TGTGCCACCGCAACTAGCGGGAGTGGGGTAGGAGAGACCCAGTACTTC,CATATSGSGVGETQYF
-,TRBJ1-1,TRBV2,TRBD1,TGTGCCAGCAGTGTCGAGCAGGGGGCCGCTGAAGCTTTCTTT,CASSVEQGAAEAFF
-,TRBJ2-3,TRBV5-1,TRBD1,TGCGCCAGCAGCAGGGACAGGGGGCCCACAGATACGCAGTATTTT,CASSRDRGPTDTQYF
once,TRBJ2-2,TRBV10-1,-,TGCGCCAACCAACAGACAGGAATTAGGGTGAGCACCGGGGAGCTGTTTTTT,CANQQTGIRVSTGELFF
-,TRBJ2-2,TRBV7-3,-,TGTGCCAGCAGCCCCCAGGGGCCTAACACCGGGGAGCTGTTTTTT,CASSPQGPNTGELFF
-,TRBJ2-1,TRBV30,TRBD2,TGTGCCTGGACCCAGGGACTAATATACAATGAGCAGTTCTTC,CAWTQGLIYNEQFF
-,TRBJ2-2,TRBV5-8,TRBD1,TGTGCCAGCAGCTTCCAGGGGGCGGACACCGGGGAGCTGTTTTTT,CASSFQGADTGELFF
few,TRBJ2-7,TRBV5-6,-,TGTGCCAGCAGTCGACATAACTACGAGCAGTACTTC,CASSRHNYEQYF
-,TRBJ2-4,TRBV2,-,TGTGCCAGCAGGGGACCCCGGGCCGACAGCATTCAGTACTTC,CASRGPRADSIQYF
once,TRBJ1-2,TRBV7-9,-,TGTGCCAGCAGTACCGGGGGGACAAACCTCTATGGCTACACCTTC,CASSTGGTNLYGYTF
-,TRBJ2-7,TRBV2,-,TGTGCCAGCAGTTCCCCCATCCTCTCCTACGAGCAGTACTTC,CASSSPILSYEQYF
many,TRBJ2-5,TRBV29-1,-,TGCAGCGTTGCGGCCGCTCAAGAGACCCAGTACTTC,CSVAAAQETQYF
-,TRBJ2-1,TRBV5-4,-,TGTGCCAGCAGCTTGGCAAGTTCGGGCTCCTACAATGAGCAGTTCTTC,CASSLASSGSYNEQFF
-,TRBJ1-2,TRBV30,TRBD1,TGTGCCTGGAGCTCAGTTCCTGACAGGGACGGTGGCTACACCTTC,CAWSSVPDRDGGYTF
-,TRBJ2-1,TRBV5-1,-,TGCGCCAGCAGTGGAGAGGGCGCTGAGCAGTTCTTC,CASSGEGAEQFF
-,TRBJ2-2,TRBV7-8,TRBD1,TGTGCCAGCAGCCCACGACAGGGGACGAACACCGGGGAGCTGTTTTTT,CASSPRQGTNTGELFF
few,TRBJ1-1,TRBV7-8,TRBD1,TGTGCCAGCAGCTTAGCAGGGTCGGGACAGGGGACTGAAGCTTTCTTT,CASSLAGSGQGTEAFF
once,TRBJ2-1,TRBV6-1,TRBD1,TGTGCCAGCAGTGACCAGGGGACAGGTTACAATGAGCAGTTCTTC,CASSDQGTGYNEQFF
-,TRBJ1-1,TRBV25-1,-,TGTGCCAGCAGTGATCTTTTTCTTGAAGCTTTCTTT,CASSDLFLEAFF
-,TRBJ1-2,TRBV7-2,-,TGTGCCAGCAGCTCCTCATTAGGGTATGGCTACACCTTC,CASSSSLGYGYTF
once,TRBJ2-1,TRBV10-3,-,TGTGCCATCAGTGTACAGGTCTACAATGAGCAGTTCTTC,CAISVQVYNEQFF
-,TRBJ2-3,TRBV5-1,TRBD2,TGCGCCAGCAGCTTGGGACTAGCGGGAGCACCAGATACGCAGTATTTT,CASSLGLAGAPDTQYF
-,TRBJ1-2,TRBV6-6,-,TGTGCCAGCAGTAACCAGAGGTCCAAGGGCTACACCTTC,CASSNQRSKGYTF
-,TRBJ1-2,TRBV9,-,TGTGCCAGCAGCGTATCCGGTAACTATGGCTACACCTTC,CASSVSGNYGYTF
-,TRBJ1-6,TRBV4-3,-,TGCGCCAGCAGCCAAGCACAACAGGGCAATAATTCACCCCTCCACTTT,CASSQAQQGNNSPLHF
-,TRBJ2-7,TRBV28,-,TGTGCCAGCAGTTTTTTCAGCCGGCAGCCGCAGATTTCTGAGCAGTACTTC,CASSFFSRQPQISEQYF
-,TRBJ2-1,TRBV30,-,TGTGCCTGGAGCCTTGGAATTGTCGATGAGCAGTTCTTC,CAWSLGIVDEQFF
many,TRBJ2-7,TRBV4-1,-,TGCGCCAGCAGCCAAGGGCCGGAACGCGCGGGTTGGGACGAGCAGTACTTC,CASSQGPERAGWDEQYF
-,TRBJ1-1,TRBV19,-,TGTGCCAGTAGCGGGAACACTGAAGCTTTCTTT,CASSGNTEAFF
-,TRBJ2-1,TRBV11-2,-,TGTGCCAGCAGCTTAATGGGAGTCAATGAGCAGTTCTTC,CASSLMGVNEQFF
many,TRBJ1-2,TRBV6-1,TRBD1,TGTGCCAGCATTAAAGGACAGGCAAACTATGGCTACACCTTC,CASIKGQANYGYTF
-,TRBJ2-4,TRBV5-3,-,TGTGCCAGAAGGGGGTTGAGGCGGCCAAAAAACATTCAGTACTTC,CARRGLRRPKNIQYF
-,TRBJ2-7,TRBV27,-,TGTGCCAGCAGTTACGACTGGAACTCCTACGAGCAGTACTTC,CASSYDWNSYEQYF
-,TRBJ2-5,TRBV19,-,TGTGCCAGTAGTATAGATGCGGAAGCGGGCGGGCGTAGGACCCAGTACTTC,CASSIDAEAGGRRTQYF
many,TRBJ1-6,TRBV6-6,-,TGTGCCAGCAGTTACACAGGCCTTAATTCACCCCTCCACTTT,CASSYTGLNSPLHF
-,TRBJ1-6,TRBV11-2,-,TGTGCCAGCAGCTTAAAAGGGGGTCCCAATTCACCCCTCCACTTT,CASSLKGGPNSPLHF
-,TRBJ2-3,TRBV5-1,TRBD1,TGCGCCAGCAGCGGAGCGACAGGGAAAGTTACAGATACGCAGTATTTT,CASSGATGKVTDTQYF
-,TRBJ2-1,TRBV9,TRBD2,TGTGCCAGCAGCCTTGAGCGGGAGAGCTACAATGAGCAGTTCTTC,CASSLERESYNEQFF
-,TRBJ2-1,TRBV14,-,TGTGCCAGCAGCCCAGCATCACATTCCTACAATGAGCAGTTCTTC,CASSPASHSYNEQFF